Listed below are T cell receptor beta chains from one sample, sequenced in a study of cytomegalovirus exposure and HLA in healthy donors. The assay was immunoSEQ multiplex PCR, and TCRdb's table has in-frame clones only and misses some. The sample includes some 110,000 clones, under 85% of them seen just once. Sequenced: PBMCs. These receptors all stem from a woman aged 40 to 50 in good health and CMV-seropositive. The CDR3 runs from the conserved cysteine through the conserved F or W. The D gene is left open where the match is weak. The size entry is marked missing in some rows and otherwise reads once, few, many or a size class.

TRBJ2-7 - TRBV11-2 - TGTGCCAGCAGCTCACTCGGGACAAACGAGAACGAGCAGTACTTC CASSSLGTNENEQYF
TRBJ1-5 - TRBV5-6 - TGTGCCAGCAGCTCCCTTGGAGAGTCTAGCAATCAGCCCCAGCATTTT CASSSLGESSNQPQHF
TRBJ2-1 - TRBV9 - TGTGCCAGCAGCGTACAGAGGGCCTTCAACAATGAGCAGTTCTTC CASSVQRAFNNEQFF
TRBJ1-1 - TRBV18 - TGTGCCAGCTCTTGGAAGGAGGGCACTGAAGCTTTCTTT CASSWKEGTEAFF
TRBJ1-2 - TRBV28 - TGTGCCACTTCACAGACTAACTATGGCTACACCTTC CATSQTNYGYTF
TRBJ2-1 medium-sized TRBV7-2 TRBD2 TGTGCCAGCAGCCTCACCGGGACTAGCGTTAACAATGAGCAGTTCTTC CASSLTGTSVNNEQFF
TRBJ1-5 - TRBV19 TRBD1 TGTGCCAGTAGCCAGGGGGTGAGCAATCAGCCCCAGCATTTT CASSQGVSNQPQHF
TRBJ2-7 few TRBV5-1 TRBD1 TGCGCCAGCAGCCGGACAGGGGGTGCCTCCTACGAGCAGTACTTC CASSRTGGASYEQYF
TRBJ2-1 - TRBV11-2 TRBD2 TGTGCCAGCAGGTCCCCGGGGGGTAGCTCCTACAATGAGCAGTTCTTC CASRSPGGSSYNEQFF
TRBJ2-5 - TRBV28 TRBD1 TGTGCCAGCAGTTTCTCCCGGACAGGGACAGAGACCCAGTACTTC CASSFSRTGTETQYF
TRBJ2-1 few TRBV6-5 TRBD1 TGTGCCAGCAGTTTCAGACAGGGAAGAGACAATGAGCAGTTCTTC CASSFRQGRDNEQFF
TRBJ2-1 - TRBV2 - TGTGCCAGCAGTGCCGGCGGGGAGCAGTTCTTC CASSAGGEQFF
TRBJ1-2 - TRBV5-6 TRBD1 TGTGCCAGCATCTTGGGACAGGAATATGGCTACACCTTC CASILGQEYGYTF